One sample yielded the 19 T cell receptor beta chains listed below, sequenced in a study of blood T cell repertoires in COVID-19. Here immunoSEQ multiplex PCR was the method, and the copy in TCRdb shows in-frame clones only, minus some. This table holds hundreds of thousands of clones, 80% to 90% found once. The specimen sequenced was peripheral blood. These receptors originate from a woman aged 45-59 years with COVID-19, enrolled during active disease.

This clone has only a few counts. The genes are TRBV6-2 or TRBV6-3 and TRBJ2-7, with D possibly being TRBD1 (5 bases). This CDR3 is built from 16 residues. V lost 0 bases, J lost 0 bases, and 12 bases lay in between. CDR1 is MNHEY, CDR2 SVGEGT, per germline. CDR3 sequence (DNA): TGTGCCAGCAGTTACTCTCGACAGCTCAACTCCTACGAGCAGTACTTC. Translating gives CASSYSRQLNSYEQYF.

This clone appeared once. V gene TRBV7-2 combines with J gene TRBJ1-2; tentatively, D is TRBD1 (5 bases). The CDR3 extends over 13 amino acids. Germline assignment: CDR1 SGHTA and CDR2 FQGNSA. Trimming cost V 5 bases and J 7 bases, with 14 bases left between them. The CDR3 DNA reads TGTGCCAGCAGCCCAGCGGGGGAGGGTGGCTACACCTTC. It codes for CASSPAGEGGYTF.

The V and J genes are TRBV24-1 and TRBJ2-7; 11 bases agree with TRBD1. Unmatched junction bases numbered 12, after V lost 4 bases and J lost 2 bases. The CDR3 totals 18 residues. Germline loops: CDR1 KGHDR, CDR2 SFDVKD. DNA for the CDR3: TGTGCCACCAGTGACCCGGGACAGGGGGGGGAACTAACCTACGAGCAGTACTTC. Its protein product is CATSDPGQGGELTYEQYF.

CDR3 protein: CASSPLTSGIAYEQYF. The CDR3 nucleotides read TGTGCCAGCAGTCCCTTGACTAGCGGAATTGCCTACGAGCAGTACTTC. The rearrangement uses TRBV28 and TRBJ2-7; 9 nucleotides match TRBD2. The CDR3 runs to 16 residues. Germline CDR1 MDHEN, CDR2 SYDVKM. Trimming at V came to 5 bases and at J to 2 bases, leaving 10 bases not matched to a gene.

In DNA, the CDR3 is TGCAGCGTTGGCACTAGCGGGAGAGCCGGAGGGCAGTATTTT. It translates to CSVGTSGRAGGQYF. The rearrangement links TRBV29-1 to TRBJ2-3, with TRBD2 matching over 11 bases. CDR1 SQVTM and CDR2 ANQGSEA come from the germline V gene. The ends lost 4 bases at V and 11 bases at J; junction bases unmatched: 11. The CDR3 sequence is 14 residues long.

V usage is TRBV19 and J usage is TRBJ2-1; D unresolved. Germline CDR1 is LNHDA and CDR2 is SQIVND (reference sequence). The CDR3 contains 14 residues. V was clipped by 7 bases and J by 4 bases, with 14 bases between them. In DNA form, the CDR3 reads TGTGCCAGTACCTCAAAAGCCTTTTACAATGAGCAGTTCTTC. Its translation is CASTSKAFYNEQFF.

This chain uses TRBV30 with TRBJ2-7; D call uncertain. This CDR3 is built from 14 residues. Looked up from germline, CDR1 is GTSNPN and CDR2 is SVGIG (reference sequence). V was shortened by 0 bases and J by 2 bases, with 11 bases between the two germline ends. The CDR3 nucleotides read TGTGCCTGGAGTGTAGAGGAAGAGGCCTACGAGCAGTACTTC. Encoded protein: CAWSVEEEAYEQYF.

The chain carries TRBV6-2 or TRBV6-3 and TRBJ2-3; D not resolved. The CDR3 spans 11 residues. Germline V gene lookup returns CDR1 MNHEY and CDR2 SVGEGT. V was pared by 5 bases and J by 4 bases, with 4 bases between. DNA of the CDR3: TGTGCCAGCAGTCAATCAGATACGCAGTATTTT. It translates to CASSQSDTQYF.

The CDR3 region has the DNA TGTGCCAGCAGCGTTCGACTAGCGGGAGAAGGTTCCACCTACAATGAGCAGTTCTTC. Protein: CASSVRLAGEGSTYNEQFF. This sequence joins TRBV7-8 and TRBJ2-1; 12 bases are a match to TRBD2. Losses at the gene ends were 5 bases for V and 2 bases for J; bases not matched to a gene: 13. This CDR3 is built from 19 residues. From germline, CDR1 is SGHVS and CDR2 FQNEAQ.

The genes are TRBV7-9 and TRBJ1-6; TRBD1 agrees at 7 bases. After removal of 4 bases from V and 4 bases from J, the junction contained 7 bases not matched to a gene. The CDR3 is made up of 16 amino acids. From germline, CDR1 is SEHNR and CDR2 FQNEAQ (reference sequence). The CDR3 region has the DNA TGTGCCAGCAGCTCTAAAACGGGACAGTATAATTCACCCCTCCACTTT. The encoded protein is CASSSKTGQYNSPLHF.

The chain employs TRBV4-1 and TRBJ2-1; D is possibly TRBD2 (6 bases). CDR1 is MGHRA and CDR2 is YSYEKL in the germline V gene. The CDR3 extends over 18 amino acids. V was pared by 0 bases and J by 0 bases, with 15 bases between. Here the CDR3 reads CASSQDGSGPSSYNEQFF. The CDR3 nucleotides are TGCGCCAGCAGCCAAGATGGGAGCGGGCCGAGCTCCTACAATGAGCAGTTCTTC.

This clone was counted a single time. The rearrangement joins TRBV24-1 to TRBJ1-2, with 9 bases fitting TRBD1. The trim removed 4 bases at V and 4 bases at J, leaving 3 bases unmatched. This CDR3 comprises 14 residues. CDR1 is KGHDR and CDR2 is SFDVKD in the germline V gene. CDR3: CATSDRDRAYGYTF. CDR3 nucleotides: TGTGCCACCAGTGACCGGGACAGGGCCTATGGCTACACCTTC.

The chain combines TRBV6-5 with TRBJ2-1; 7 bases are shared with TRBD2. Trimming took 7 bases from V and 3 from J; bases not matched to a gene: 9. Germline values: CDR1 MNHEY, CDR2 SVGAGI. The CDR3 runs to 15 residues. CDR3 coding DNA: TGTGCCAGCAAGGAACTTAGCGGGTACTACAATGAGCAGTTCTTC. This gives the protein CASKELSGYYNEQFF.

The chain uses TRBV5-1 and TRBJ2-1, with 7 bases that match TRBD1. With V trimmed by 4 bases and J by 2 bases, 3 bases remained unmatched. CDR1 and CDR2 (germline): SGHRS, YFSETQ. The CDR3 length is 14 residues. The CDR3 protein is CASSPGQTYNEQFF. CDR3 DNA: TGCGCCAGCAGCCCGGGACAGACCTACAATGAGCAGTTCTTC.

CDR3 amino acids: CASSPIGGITGELFF. Written as DNA, the CDR3 is TGTGCCAGCTCACCAATTGGCGGTATCACCGGGGAGCTGTTTTTT. The chain uses TRBV18 and TRBJ2-2; no clear D gene. Germline CDR1 reads KGHSH; CDR2 reads LQKENI. This CDR3 has 15 amino acids. Trimming took 2 bases from V and 4 from J, leaving 11 bases between them.

The rearrangement uses TRBV19 and TRBJ1-6; 7 nucleotides align to TRBD1. CDR3 length: 14 amino acids. The ends lost 7 bases at V and 6 bases at J; junction bases unmatched: 6. Looked up from germline, CDR1 is LNHDA and CDR2 is SQIVND (reference sequence). CDR3 in DNA: TGTGCCAGTACCGGGACAGTCCCTAATTCACCCCTCCACTTT. Encoded protein: CASTGTVPNSPLHF.

The genes are TRBV11-2 and TRBJ2-1, with TRBD2 as a possible D gene (6 bases). This CDR3 is 14 amino acids long. Germline V gives CDR1 SGHAT, CDR2 FQNNGV. Trimming stripped 5 bases from V and 15 bases from J, with 23 bases between. The chain's CDR3 is CASSNLAGGGWVFF. In DNA, the CDR3 is TGTGCCAGCAGCAACCTCGCGGGTGGAGGGTGGGTGTTCTTC.

The chain is built from TRBV2 and TRBJ2-5; 10 bases align to TRBD1. The CDR3 runs to 13 residues. V shed 4 bases and J 6 bases; nucleotides not matched to a gene: 2. Germline V gene lookup returns CDR1 SNHLY and CDR2 FYNNEI. CDR3 DNA sequence: TGTGCCAGCAGTGGGACAGGGGGGAAGACCCAGTACTTC. Residues: CASSGTGGKTQYF.

This chain links TRBV6-5 with TRBJ2-7, with D maybe TRBD2 (5 bases). Germline assignment: CDR1 MNHEY and CDR2 SVGAGI. Trimming took off 2 bases at V and 7 bases at J, with 12 bases between the two ends. The CDR3 is 13 residues long. The DNA for the CDR3 is TGTGCCAGCAGTTACGGTCCCTCGGGGGAGCAGTACTTC. Protein: CASSYGPSGEQYF.